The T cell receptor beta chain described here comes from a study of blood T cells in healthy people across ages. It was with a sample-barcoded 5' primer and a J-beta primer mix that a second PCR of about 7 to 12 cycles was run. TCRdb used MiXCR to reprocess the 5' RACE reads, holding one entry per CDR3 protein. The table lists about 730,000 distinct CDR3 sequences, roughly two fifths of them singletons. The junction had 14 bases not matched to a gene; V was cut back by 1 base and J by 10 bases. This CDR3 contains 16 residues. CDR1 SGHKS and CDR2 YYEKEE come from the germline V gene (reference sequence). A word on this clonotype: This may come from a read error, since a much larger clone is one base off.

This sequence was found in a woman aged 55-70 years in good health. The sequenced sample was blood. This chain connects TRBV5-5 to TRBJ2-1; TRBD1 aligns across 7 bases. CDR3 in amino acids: CASSLLSRGQSYEQFF. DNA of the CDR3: TGTGCCAGCAGCTTGCTTAGCCGGGGACAGAGCTACGAGCAGTTCTTC.